These 10 T cell receptor beta chains were all obtained from the same sample, sequenced in a study of CD8+ T cells in alopecia areata. In each case, RNA was isolated and then reverse transcribed into cDNA as the sequencing template. Some clones are missing from TCRdb's copy, which holds only in-frame ones; the method was immunoSEQ multiplex PCR. The sample has roughly 260,000 clones, none seen only once; the top ten hold 0.9% to 1.5%. CD4, CD8alpha, NKG2D, NKG2ACE and other markers guided sorting of pooled cutaneous lymph node cells. The sequenced sample consisted of CD4+ T cells sorted from a lymph node. All receptors come from a C3H/HeJ mouse with alopecia areata. The strain's MHC: H2-k.

With respect to this clone: The genes are named according to mouse. The read finishes 4 residues shy of the CDR3 end, and the germline J gene is used to complete it. Other DNA sequences within the sample encode an identical CDR3. V usage is TRBV1 and J usage is TRBJ2-3; 11 positions agree with TRBD1. The CDR3 is 15 residues long. Germline assignment: CDR1 NSQYPW and CDR2 LRSPGD (reference sequence). The V and J ends lost 9 bases and 0 bases, in that order; junction bases with no gene match: 5. The CDR3 bases that were read are TGCACCTGTGGGGACAGGGGGTCTAGTGCAGAA. It specifies CTCGDRGSSAE. The entire CDR3 sequence reads CTCGDRGSSAETLYF. Variable domain in full (rest from reference TRBV1 and TRBJ2-3): VTLLEQNPRWRLVPRGQAVNLRCILKNSQYPWMSWYQQDLQKQLQWLFTLRSPGDKEVKSLPGADYLATRVTDTELRLQVANMSQGRTLYCTCGDRGSSAETLYFGSGTRLTVL.

A remark on this clone: Gene names are mouse gene names. The read terminates 4 residues before the CDR3 end, so the remaining end is supplied by the germline J gene. The chain links TRBV1 to TRBJ2-2, with 11 bases aligning to TRBD2. This CDR3 is built from 18 residues. V was pared by 0 bases and J by 0 bases, with 3 bases of the junction left unmatched. The germline gives CDR1 NSQYPW, CDR2 LRSPGD (reference sequence). The DNA read from the CDR3 is TGCACCTGCAGTGCAGATCCGGGACTGGGGGCAAACACCGGG. Its translation is CTCSADPGLGANTG. The whole CDR3 protein reads CTCSADPGLGANTGQLYF.

About this clone itself: The genes are named according to mouse. Read data end 4 residues before the CDR3 end; the end is taken from the germline J gene. Other DNA sequences in this sample translate to the same CDR3. The genes are TRBV4 and TRBJ1-2, with TRBD1 identical over 7 bases. The germline gives CDR1 LGHDT, CDR2 YNNKQL (reference sequence). V was pared by 5 bases and J by 2 bases, with 5 bases of the junction left unmatched. This CDR3 comprises 14 residues. The sequenced CDR3 bases are TGTGCCAGCAGCCACAGGGGAGGGAACTCC. Residues: CASSHRGGNS. The full CDR3 is CASSHRGGNSDYTF.

Worth noting for this clone: All gene names here are mouse names. The CDR3 is cut off 4 residues early in the read; its end comes from the germline J gene. This same CDR3 is encoded by further DNA sequences in the sample. This chain joins TRBV19 and TRBJ2-1, with 9 bases aligning to TRBD1. The CDR3 extends over 14 amino acids. The trim removed 0 bases at V and 5 bases at J, leaving 0 bases unmatched. The germline gives CDR1 FNHDT, CDR2 SITEND (reference sequence). Incomplete CDR3 DNA: TGTGCCAGCAGTATAGGGACAGGGGATGCT. This codes for CASSIGTGDA. The whole CDR3 sequence is CASSIGTGDAEQFF.

This clone was counted between two and nine times. Genes and germline are mouse. The read comes to an end 4 residues before the CDR3 does, leaving the germline J gene to fill in the end. This sequence joins TRBV13-3 and TRBJ2-1; D might be TRBD1 (5 bases). In germline, CDR1 is NNHDY, CDR2 SYVADS. The length of the CDR3 is 13 residues. Trimming cost V 5 bases and J 0 bases, with 6 bases left between them. CDR3 in amino acids: CASRDINYAEQFF. CDR3 DNA (partial): TGTGCCAGCAGGGACATTAACTATGCT.

In regard to this clone: Each gene name is a mouse one. The CDR3 is cut off 4 residues early in the read; its end comes from the germline J gene. This CDR3 is also generated by other DNA sequences in the sample. The chain is built from TRBV5 and TRBJ2-2; 11 positions agree with TRBD2. CDR1 LGHNA and CDR2 YNLKQL come from the germline V gene (reference sequence). Germline trimming cut 4 bases from V and 4 bases from J; bases unmatched to any gene: 2. This CDR3 is built from 15 residues. CDR3 region: CASSPGTGGTGQLYF. Partial CDR3 DNA: TGTGCCAGCAGCCCCGGGACTGGGGGCACCGGG.

Notes on this clone: The gene names here belong to mouse. The CDR3 end is not reached by the read, which stops 3 residues before it; the germline J gene fills it in. Other DNA sequences in this specimen translate into the identical CDR3. The chain recombines TRBV5 with TRBJ1-6; D uncertain. TRBJ1-6 is an open reading frame, and its role is uncertain. CDR3 length: 13 amino acids. The germline V gene encodes CDR1 LGHNA and CDR2 YNLKQL (reference sequence). Trimming removed 2 bases from V and 7 bases from J, with 6 bases in between. The part of the CDR3 DNA that was read is TGTGCCAGCAGCCAACACAGCAATTCGCCC. Encoded protein: CASSQHSNSP. Given in full, the CDR3 is CASSQHSNSPLYF.

Comment on this clone: These gene names are mouse names. Read data end 4 residues before the CDR3 end; the end is taken from the germline J gene. The chain joins TRBV13-1 to TRBJ2-1, with 7 bases aligning to TRBD1. V shed 3 bases and J 1 base; nucleotides not matched to a gene: 7. This CDR3 has 16 residues. The V gene's germline CDR1 is NSHNY and CDR2 SYGAGN. The CDR3 bases that were read are TGTGCCAGCAGTGGGTCTCGGGACAGAAACTATGCT. Its translation: CASSGSRDRNYA. The full-length CDR3 reads as CASSGSRDRNYAEQFF.

Concerning this clone itself: With a much larger clone just one base away, this may be a read error. Gene names follow the mouse nomenclature. The read halts 4 residues ahead of the CDR3 end, with the missing end drawn from the germline J gene. The same CDR3 can be traced to other DNA sequences in this sample. The V and J genes are TRBV13-2 and TRBJ1-2; 7 nucleotides line up with TRBD1. Germline CDR1 NNHNN, CDR2 SYGAGS (reference sequence). Trimming took 3 bases from V and 0 from J; bases not matched to a gene: 2. CDR3 length: 14 residues. The sequenced CDR3 bases are TGTGCCAGCGGTGGGGGGACAGCAAACTCC. It codes for CASGGGTANS. The full CDR3 sequence reads CASGGGTANSDYTF.

A note on this clone: Gene names are the mouse ones. The read ends 4 residues before the CDR3 terminus; that terminus is restored from the germline J gene. This chain links TRBV29 with TRBJ1-1, with 7 bases aligning to TRBD1. Per the germline V gene, CDR1 is MSHET and CDR2 is SYDVDS. The length of the CDR3 is 13 residues. The V and J ends lost 6 bases and 4 bases, in that order; junction bases with no gene match: 5. The sequenced part of the CDR3 DNA is TGTGCTAGCAGAACAGGGGAGGGCACA. Amino acids: CASRTGEGT. The CDR3 in its entirety is CASRTGEGTEVFF.